The 10 T cell receptor beta chains below all came from one sample that was sequenced in a study of T cells after yellow fever vaccination. TCRdb re-analysed the 5' RACE reads in MiXCR, keeping a single row per CDR3 protein. Here the sample spans 300,000 to 450,000 distinct CDR3 sequences, 6.2% being singletons. The source was PBMCs, collected 5 days after the yellow fever booster vaccination. The source is a man aged 25-40 years who received the YFV17D yellow fever vaccine.

This clonotype was recorded at least ten times. The rearrangement joins TRBV18 to TRBJ2-5; D remains ambiguous. The CDR3 is 13 residues long. Germline values: CDR1 KGHSH, CDR2 LQKENI. With 2 bases removed from V and 4 bases from J, the gap between germline ends came to 8 bases. The CDR3, as DNA: TGTGCCAGCTCACCAGGGATCGGAGAGACCCAGTACTTC. This gives the protein CASSPGIGETQYF.

In its sample, this clonotype was seen many times. Here the CDR3 DNA reads TGTGCCAGCAGTTTACTGGGGCGCCCCGGGGAGCTGTTTTTT. As protein: CASSLLGRPGELFF. The chain recombines TRBV28 with TRBJ2-2; a possible D gene is TRBD1 (5 bases). In germline, CDR1 is MDHEN, CDR2 SYDVKM. The ends were cut back, 2 bases at V and 6 bases at J, with 10 bases in the middle. The CDR3 totals 14 residues.

CDR3 protein: CASSIKTQYF. The CDR3 nucleotides are TGTGCCAGTAGTATAAAGACCCAGTACTTC. The chain joins TRBV19 to TRBJ2-5, with D hard to call. The CDR3 consists of 10 residues. Germline V gene sequence: CDR1 LNHDA, CDR2 SQIVND (reference sequence). V lost 2 bases, J lost 6 bases, and 1 base lay in between.

V usage is TRBV5-4 and J usage is TRBJ2-1, with 16 bases matching TRBD2. Germline CDR1 reads SGHNT; CDR2 reads YYREEE (reference sequence). The CDR3 runs to 18 residues. V lost 2 bases to trimming and J lost 2 bases; unmatched junction nucleotides: 4. CDR3 bases: TGTGCCAGCAGCTTAGGGGGACTAGCGGGAGGGACCTACAATGAGCAGTTCTTC. Its translation is CASSLGGLAGGTYNEQFF.

Worth noting for this clonotype: This may be a read error, as it is one base from a much larger clone. This chain connects TRBV11-1 to TRBJ2-3; 8 positions match TRBD1. This CDR3 contains 18 residues. The germline V gene has CDR1 SGHAT and CDR2 FQDESV (reference sequence). CDR3 nucleotide sequence: TGTGCCAGCTGCTTACCGGGACAGGCCACCCCCCCCACAGATACGCAGTATTTT. This encodes CASCLPGQATPPTDTQYF.

The sample holds a few counts of this clonotype. This chain joins TRBV7-2 and TRBJ2-3, with D tentatively TRBD2 (5 bases). This CDR3 has 11 residues. V was trimmed by 5 bases and J by 9 bases, leaving 9 bases between them. CDR1 is SGHTA and CDR2 is FQGNSA in the germline V gene. The CDR3 DNA is TGTGCCAGCAGCCCCGGACTGACGCAGTATTTT. Amino acid sequence: CASSPGLTQYF.

This clonotype was seen a handful of times. The chain uses TRBV19 and TRBJ2-7; possibly TRBD2 for D (5 bases). This CDR3 is 13 amino acids long. CDR1 and CDR2 from the germline V gene are LNHDA and SQIVND (reference sequence). V dropped 6 bases and J dropped 2 bases, with 11 bases sitting between them. This CDR3 is CASSTPGTYEQYF. CDR3 bases: TGTGCCAGTAGCACCCCCGGGACCTACGAGCAGTACTTC.

This clonotype appeared a few times. The chain joins TRBV5-1 to TRBJ2-3; 12 bases are shared with TRBD2. The CDR3 covers 15 residues. Germline values: CDR1 SGHRS, CDR2 YFSETQ. The J segment lost 5 bases and the V segment lost 4 bases, leaving 5 bases of the junction unmatched. CDR3: CASSKTSGSVDTQYF. The CDR3 bases are TGCGCCAGCAGCAAGACTAGCGGGAGTGTAGATACGCAGTATTTT.

This clonotype was counted only a few times. The CDR3 protein is CASSQWSEGDYEQYF. CDR3 bases: TGCGCCAGCAGTCAATGGTCAGAGGGAGACTACGAGCAGTACTTC. This chain links TRBV23-1 with TRBJ2-7, with D perhaps TRBD2 (5 bases). TRBV23-1 is an open reading frame, and its role is uncertain. V was cut by 1 base and J by 3 bases, with 13 bases left in between. This CDR3 has 15 amino acids.

The rearrangement uses TRBV6-5 and TRBJ2-1; 8 bases line up with TRBD2. This CDR3 has 17 residues. The germline V gene has CDR1 MNHEY and CDR2 SVGAGI. The J segment lost 10 bases and the V segment lost 2 bases, leaving 16 bases of the junction unmatched. The CDR3 DNA reads as TGTGCCAGCAGTTACCCAGCAAGGGGAGCGGGAGAAGGAGAGCAGTTCTTC. Translated, it gives CASSYPARGAGEGEQFF.